This T cell receptor (beta chain) was identified in a study of cytomegalovirus exposure and HLA in healthy donors. This CDR3 has 13 amino acids. Germline CDR1 is MNHEY and CDR2 is SVGAGI. V dropped 2 bases and J dropped 6; count of bases not matched to a gene: 4. A multiplex PCR was run with 60 Vbeta primers and 13 Jbeta primers. Profiled with immunoSEQ multiplex PCR; TCRdb holds only in-frame clones, not every one. The data show 110,000 to 150,000 clones, with about 80% seen just once and 5.1% held by the top ten. The source material was PBMCs. This TCR derives from a male donor in good health and CMV-seronegative. V is TRBV6-5 and J is TRBJ2-7; 7 positions match TRBD2. CDR3 in amino acids: CASSYGEGSEQYF. The CDR3 DNA sequence: TGTGCCAGCAGTTACGGGGAGGGGAGCGAGCAGTACTTC.